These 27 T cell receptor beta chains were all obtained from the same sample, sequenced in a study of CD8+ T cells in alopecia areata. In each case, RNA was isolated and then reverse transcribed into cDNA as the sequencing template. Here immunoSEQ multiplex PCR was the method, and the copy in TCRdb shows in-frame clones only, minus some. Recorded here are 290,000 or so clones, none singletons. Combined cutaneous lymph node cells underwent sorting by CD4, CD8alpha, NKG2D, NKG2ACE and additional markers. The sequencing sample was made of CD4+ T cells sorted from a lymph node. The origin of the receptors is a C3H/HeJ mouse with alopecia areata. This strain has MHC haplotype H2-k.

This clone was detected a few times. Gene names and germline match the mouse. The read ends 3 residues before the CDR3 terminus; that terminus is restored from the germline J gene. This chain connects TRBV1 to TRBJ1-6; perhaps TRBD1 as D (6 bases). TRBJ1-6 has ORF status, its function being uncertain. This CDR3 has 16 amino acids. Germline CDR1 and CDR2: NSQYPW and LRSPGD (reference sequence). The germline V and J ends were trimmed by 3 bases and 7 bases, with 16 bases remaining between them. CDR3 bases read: TGCACCTGCAGTGCCAGCACCAGGGGAGAGAATTCGCCC. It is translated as CTCSASTRGENSP. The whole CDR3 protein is CTCSASTRGENSPLYF.

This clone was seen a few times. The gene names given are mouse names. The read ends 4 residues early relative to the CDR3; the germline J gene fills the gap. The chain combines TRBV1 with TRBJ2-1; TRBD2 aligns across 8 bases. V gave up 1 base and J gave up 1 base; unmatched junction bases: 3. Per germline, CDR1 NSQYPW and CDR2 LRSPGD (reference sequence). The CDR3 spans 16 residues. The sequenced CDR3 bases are TGCACCTGCAGTGCAGCCTGGGGGGCCAACTATGCT. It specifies CTCSAAWGANYA. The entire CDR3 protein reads CTCSAAWGANYAEQFF. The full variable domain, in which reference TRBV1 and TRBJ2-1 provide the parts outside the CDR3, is VTLLEQNPRWRLVPRGQAVNLRCILKNSQYPWMSWYQQDLQKQLQWLFTLRSPGDKEVKSLPGADYLATRVTDTELRLQVANMSQGRTLYCTCSAAWGANYAEQFFGPGTRLTVL.

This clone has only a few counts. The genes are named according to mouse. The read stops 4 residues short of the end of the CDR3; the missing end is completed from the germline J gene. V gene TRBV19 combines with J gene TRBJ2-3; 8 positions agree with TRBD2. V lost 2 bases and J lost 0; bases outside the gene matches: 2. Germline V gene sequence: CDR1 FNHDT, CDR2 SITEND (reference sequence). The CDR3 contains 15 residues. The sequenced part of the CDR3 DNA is TGTGCCAGCAGTATGGGACTGGATAGTGCAGAA. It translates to CASSMGLDSAE. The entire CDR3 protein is CASSMGLDSAETLYF.

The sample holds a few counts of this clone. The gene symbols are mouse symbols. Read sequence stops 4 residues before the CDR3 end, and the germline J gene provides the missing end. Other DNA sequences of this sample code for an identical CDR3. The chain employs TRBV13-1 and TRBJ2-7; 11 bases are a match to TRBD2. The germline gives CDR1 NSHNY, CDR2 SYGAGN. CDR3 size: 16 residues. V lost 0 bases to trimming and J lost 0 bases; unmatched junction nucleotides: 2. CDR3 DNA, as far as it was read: TGTGCCAGCAGTGATGCACTGGGGGGGCGCTCCTAT. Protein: CASSDALGGRSY. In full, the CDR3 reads CASSDALGGRSYEQYF.

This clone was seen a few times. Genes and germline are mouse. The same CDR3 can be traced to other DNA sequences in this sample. CDR3 bases read: TGTGCCAGCAGCCTCGACAGGTAT. Protein: CASSLDRY. The full CDR3 is CASSLDRYEQYF. The V call is TRBV19, the J call TRBJ2-7; D possibly corresponds to TRBD1 (6 bases). The missing CDR3 end, 4 residues past where the read stops, is filled in from the germline J gene. Germline CDR1 reads FNHDT; CDR2 reads SITEND (reference sequence). The CDR3 runs to 12 residues.

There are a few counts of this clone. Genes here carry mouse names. The CDR3 sequence is CASSDRDKNSDYTF. CDR3 DNA, as far as it was read: TGTGCCAGCAGTGATAGGGACAAAAACTCC. The chain employs TRBV13-3 and TRBJ1-2; possible D gene TRBD1, 6 bases. Sequencing ends 4 residues short of the CDR3 end; the germline J gene provides the rest. Germline V CDR1 and CDR2: NNHDY, SYVADS. The CDR3 sequence is 14 residues long. V lost 1 base and J 1 base, leaving 8 bases between the germline ends.

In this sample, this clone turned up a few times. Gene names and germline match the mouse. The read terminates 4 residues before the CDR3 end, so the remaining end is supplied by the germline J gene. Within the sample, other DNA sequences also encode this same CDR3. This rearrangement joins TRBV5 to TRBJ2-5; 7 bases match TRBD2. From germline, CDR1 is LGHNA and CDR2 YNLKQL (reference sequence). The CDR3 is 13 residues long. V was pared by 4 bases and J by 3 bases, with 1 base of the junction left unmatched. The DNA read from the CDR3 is TGTGCCAGCAGCCGACTGGGTCAAGAC. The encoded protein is CASSRLGQD. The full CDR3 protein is CASSRLGQDTQYF.

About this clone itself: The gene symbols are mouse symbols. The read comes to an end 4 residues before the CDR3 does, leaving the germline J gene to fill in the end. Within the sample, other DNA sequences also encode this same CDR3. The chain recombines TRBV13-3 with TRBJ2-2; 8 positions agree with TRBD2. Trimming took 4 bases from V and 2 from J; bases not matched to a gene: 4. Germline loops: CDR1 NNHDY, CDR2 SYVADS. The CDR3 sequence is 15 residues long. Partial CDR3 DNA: TGTGCCAGCAGTAAACTGGGGGCTAACACCGGG. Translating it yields CASSKLGANTG. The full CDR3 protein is CASSKLGANTGQLYF.

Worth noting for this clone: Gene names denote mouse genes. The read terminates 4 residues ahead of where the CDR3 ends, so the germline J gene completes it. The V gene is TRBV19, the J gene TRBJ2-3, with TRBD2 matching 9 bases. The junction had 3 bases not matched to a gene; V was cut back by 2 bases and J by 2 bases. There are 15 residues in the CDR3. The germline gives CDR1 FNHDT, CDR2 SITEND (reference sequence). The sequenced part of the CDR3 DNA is TGTGCCAGCAGTATTTCTGGGGGGGTTGCAGAA. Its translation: CASSISGGVAE. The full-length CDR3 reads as CASSISGGVAETLYF. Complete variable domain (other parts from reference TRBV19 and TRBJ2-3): GGIITQTPKFLIGQEGQKLTLKCQQNFNHDTMYWYRQDSGKGLRLIYYSITENDLQKGDLSEGYDASREKKSSFSLTVTSAQKNEMAVFLCASSISGGVAETLYFGSGTRLTVL.

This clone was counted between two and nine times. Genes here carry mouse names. This CDR3 reads CASSISLSNSDYTF. The CDR3 bases that were read are TGTGCCAGCAGTATATCACTCTCAAACTCC. This chain links TRBV19 with TRBJ1-2; D is unclear. The read terminates 4 residues before the CDR3 end, so the remaining end is supplied by the germline J gene. Germline-derived CDR1 and CDR2 are FNHDT and SITEND (reference sequence). V was pared by 1 base and J by 0 bases, with 7 bases between. The CDR3 length is 14 residues. The variable domain in full, completed from reference TRBV19 and TRBJ1-2, reads GGIITQTPKFLIGQEGQKLTLKCQQNFNHDTMYWYRQDSGKGLRLIYYSITENDLQKGDLSEGYDASREKKSSFSLTVTSAQKNEMAVFLCASSISLSNSDYTFGSGTRLLVI.

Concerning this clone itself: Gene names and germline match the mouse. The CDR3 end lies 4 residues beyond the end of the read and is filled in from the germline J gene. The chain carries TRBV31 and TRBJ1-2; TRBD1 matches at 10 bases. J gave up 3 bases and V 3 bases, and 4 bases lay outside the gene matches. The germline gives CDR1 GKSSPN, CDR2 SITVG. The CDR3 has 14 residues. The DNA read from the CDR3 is TGTGCCTGGAGCTGGGGGACAGGGGACTCC. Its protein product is CAWSWGTGDS. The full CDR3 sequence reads CAWSWGTGDSDYTF.

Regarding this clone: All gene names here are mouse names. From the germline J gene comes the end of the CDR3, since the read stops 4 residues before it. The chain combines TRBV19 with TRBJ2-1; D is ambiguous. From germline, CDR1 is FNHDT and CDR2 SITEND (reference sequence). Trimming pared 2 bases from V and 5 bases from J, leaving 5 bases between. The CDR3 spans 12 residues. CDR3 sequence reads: CASSMTNAEQFF. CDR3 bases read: TGTGCCAGCAGTATGACAAATGCT.

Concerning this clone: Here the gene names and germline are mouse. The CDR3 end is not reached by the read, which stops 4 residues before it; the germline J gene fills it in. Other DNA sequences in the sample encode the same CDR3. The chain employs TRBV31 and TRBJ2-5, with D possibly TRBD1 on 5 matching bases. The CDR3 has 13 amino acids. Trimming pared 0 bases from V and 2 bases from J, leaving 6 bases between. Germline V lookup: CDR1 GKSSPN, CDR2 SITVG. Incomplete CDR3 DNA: TGTGCCTGGAGTCTGAGGGGCCAAGAC. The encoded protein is CAWSLRGQD. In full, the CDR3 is CAWSLRGQDTQYF.

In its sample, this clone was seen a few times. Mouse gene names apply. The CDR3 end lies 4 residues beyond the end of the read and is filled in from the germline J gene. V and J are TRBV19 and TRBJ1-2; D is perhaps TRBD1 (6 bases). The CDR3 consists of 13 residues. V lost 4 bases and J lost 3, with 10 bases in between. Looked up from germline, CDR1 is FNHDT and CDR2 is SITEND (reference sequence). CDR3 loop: CASSPGQYSDYTF. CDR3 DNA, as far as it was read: TGTGCCAGCAGTCCGGGACAATACTCC.

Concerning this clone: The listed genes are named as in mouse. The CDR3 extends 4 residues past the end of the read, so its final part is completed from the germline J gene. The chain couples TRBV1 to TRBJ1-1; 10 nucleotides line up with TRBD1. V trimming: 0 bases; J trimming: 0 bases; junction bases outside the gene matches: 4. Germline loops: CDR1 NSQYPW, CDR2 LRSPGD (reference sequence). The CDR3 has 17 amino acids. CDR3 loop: CTCSADGDRGTNTEVFF. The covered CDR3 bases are TGCACCTGCAGTGCAGATGGGGACAGGGGAACAAACACA. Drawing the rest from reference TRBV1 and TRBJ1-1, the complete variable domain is VTLLEQNPRWRLVPRGQAVNLRCILKNSQYPWMSWYQQDLQKQLQWLFTLRSPGDKEVKSLPGADYLATRVTDTELRLQVANMSQGRTLYCTCSADGDRGTNTEVFFGKGTRLTVV.

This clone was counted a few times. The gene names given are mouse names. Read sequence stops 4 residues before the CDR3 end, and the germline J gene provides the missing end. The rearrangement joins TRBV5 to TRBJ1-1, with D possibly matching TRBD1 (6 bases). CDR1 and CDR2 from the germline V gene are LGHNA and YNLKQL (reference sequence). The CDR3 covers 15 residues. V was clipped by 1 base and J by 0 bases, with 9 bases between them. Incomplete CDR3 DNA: TGTGCCAGCAGCCAAGTACCAGGGGCAAACACA. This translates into CASSQVPGANT. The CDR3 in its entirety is CASSQVPGANTEVFF.

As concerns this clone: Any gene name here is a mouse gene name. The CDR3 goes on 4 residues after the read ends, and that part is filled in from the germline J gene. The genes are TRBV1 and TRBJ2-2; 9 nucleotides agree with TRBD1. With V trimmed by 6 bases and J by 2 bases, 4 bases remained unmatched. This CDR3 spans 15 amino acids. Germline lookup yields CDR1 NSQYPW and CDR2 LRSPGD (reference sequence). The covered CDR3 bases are TGCACCTGCAGGGACGGACAGGGGAACACCGGG. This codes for CTCRDGQGNTG. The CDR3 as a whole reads CTCRDGQGNTGQLYF.

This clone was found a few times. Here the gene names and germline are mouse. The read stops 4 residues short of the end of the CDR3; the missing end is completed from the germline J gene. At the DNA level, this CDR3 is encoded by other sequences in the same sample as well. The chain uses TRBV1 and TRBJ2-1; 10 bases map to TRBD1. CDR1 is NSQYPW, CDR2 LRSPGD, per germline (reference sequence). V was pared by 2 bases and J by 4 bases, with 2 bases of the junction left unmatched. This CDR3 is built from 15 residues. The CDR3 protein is CTCSAPGQGYAEQFF. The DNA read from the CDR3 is TGCACCTGCAGTGCACCGGGACAGGGGTATGCT.

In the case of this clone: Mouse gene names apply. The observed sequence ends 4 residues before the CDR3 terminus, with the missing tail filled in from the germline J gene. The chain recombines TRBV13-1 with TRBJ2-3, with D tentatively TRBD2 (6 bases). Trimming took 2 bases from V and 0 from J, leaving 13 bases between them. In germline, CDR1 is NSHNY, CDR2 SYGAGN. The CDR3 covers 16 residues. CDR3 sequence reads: CASSELGPPSAETLYF. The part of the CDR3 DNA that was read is TGTGCCAGCAGTGAACTGGGCCCCCCTAGTGCAGAA.

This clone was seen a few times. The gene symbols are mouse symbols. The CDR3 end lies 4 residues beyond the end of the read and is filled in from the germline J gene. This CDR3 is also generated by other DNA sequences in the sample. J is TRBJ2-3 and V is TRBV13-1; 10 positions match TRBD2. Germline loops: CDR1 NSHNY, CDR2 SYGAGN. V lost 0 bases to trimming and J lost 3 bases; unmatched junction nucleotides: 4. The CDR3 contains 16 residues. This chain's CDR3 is CASSDAGWGGAETLYF. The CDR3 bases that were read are TGTGCCAGCAGTGATGCGGGCTGGGGGGGCGCAGAA.

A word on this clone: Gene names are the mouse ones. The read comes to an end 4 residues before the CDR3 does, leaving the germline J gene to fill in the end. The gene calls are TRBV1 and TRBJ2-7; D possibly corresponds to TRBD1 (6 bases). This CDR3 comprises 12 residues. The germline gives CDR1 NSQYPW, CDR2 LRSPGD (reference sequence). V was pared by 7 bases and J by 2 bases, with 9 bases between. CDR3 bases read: TGCACCTGCACCAGGGGACCCTAT. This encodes CTCTRGPY. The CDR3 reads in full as CTCTRGPYEQYF.

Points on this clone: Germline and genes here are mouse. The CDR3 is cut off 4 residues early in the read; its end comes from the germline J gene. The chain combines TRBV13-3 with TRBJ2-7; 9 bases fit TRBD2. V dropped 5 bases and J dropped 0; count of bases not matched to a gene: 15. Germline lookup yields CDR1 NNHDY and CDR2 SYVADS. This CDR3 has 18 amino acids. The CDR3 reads CASSPRLGALRSSYEQYF. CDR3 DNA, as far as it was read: TGTGCCAGCAGCCCCCGACTGGGGGCACTAAGGAGCTCCTAT.

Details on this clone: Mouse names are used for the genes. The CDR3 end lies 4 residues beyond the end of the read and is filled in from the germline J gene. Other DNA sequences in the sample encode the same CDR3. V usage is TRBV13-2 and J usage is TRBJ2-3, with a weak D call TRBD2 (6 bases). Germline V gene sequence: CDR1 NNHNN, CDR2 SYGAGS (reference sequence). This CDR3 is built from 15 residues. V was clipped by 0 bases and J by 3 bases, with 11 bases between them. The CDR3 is CASGDAGGRAETLYF. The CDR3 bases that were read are TGTGCCAGCGGTGATGCCGGGGGGAGGGCAGAA.

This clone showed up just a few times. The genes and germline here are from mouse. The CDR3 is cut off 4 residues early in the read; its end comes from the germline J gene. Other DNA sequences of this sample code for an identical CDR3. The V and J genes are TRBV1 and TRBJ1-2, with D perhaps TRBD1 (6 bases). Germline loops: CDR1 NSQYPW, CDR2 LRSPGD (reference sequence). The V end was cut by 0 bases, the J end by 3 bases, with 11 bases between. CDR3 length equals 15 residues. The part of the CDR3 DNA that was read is TGCACCTGCAGTGCAGATAGGGGGGGCCACTCC. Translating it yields CTCSADRGGHS. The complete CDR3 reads CTCSADRGGHSDYTF.

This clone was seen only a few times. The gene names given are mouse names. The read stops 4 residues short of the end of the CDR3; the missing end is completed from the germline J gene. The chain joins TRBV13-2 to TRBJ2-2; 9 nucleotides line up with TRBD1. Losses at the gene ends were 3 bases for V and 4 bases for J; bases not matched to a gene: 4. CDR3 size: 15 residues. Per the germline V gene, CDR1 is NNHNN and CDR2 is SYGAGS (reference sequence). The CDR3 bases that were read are TGTGCCAGCGGTGCTCCGGGACAGGGCACCGGG. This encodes CASGAPGQGTG. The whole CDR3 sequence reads CASGAPGQGTGQLYF.

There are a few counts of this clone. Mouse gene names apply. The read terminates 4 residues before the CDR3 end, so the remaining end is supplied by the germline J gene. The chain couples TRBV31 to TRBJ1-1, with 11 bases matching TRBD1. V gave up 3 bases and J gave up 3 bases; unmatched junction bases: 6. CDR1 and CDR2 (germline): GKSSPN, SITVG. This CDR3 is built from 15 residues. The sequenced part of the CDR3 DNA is TGTGCCTGGAGACGCAGGACAGGGGGCGACACA. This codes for CAWRRRTGGDT. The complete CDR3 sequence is CAWRRRTGGDTEVFF.

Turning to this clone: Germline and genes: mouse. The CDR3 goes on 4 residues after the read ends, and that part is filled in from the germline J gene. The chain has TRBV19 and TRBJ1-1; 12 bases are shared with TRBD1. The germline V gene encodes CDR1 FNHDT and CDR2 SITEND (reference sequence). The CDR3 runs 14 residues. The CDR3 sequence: CASSKGQGAGEVFF. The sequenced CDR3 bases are TGTGCCAGCAGTAAGGGACAGGGGGCAGGA.